The 20 T cell receptor beta chains reported below all come from one sample, sequenced in a study of shared clonotypes between healthy human individuals. Method: immunoSEQ multiplex PCR; TCRdb's copy keeps in-frame clones and lacks some. The sample holds around 2,100,000 clones, around 96% seen once. Naive CD8 cells comprised CD45RO-negative, CCR7-positively selected cells, excluding terminally differentiated effector memory CD45RA+ cells. Material: naive CD8+ T cells sorted from blood. These receptors were obtained from a man aged 18 to 35 in good health.

The genes are TRBV28 and TRBJ1-4; a weak D match, TRBD1 (5 bases). This CDR3 region has 14 residues. Germline V gene sequence: CDR1 MDHEN, CDR2 SYDVKM. The V end was cut by 5 bases, the J end by 4 bases, with 11 bases between. The CDR3 sequence is CASSVLTVNEKLFF. The CDR3 nucleotides are TGTGCCAGCAGTGTACTGACAGTTAATGAAAAACTGTTTTTT.

This chain links TRBV30 with TRBJ1-2; 7 bases align to TRBD1. This CDR3 is 15 amino acids long. The germline CDR1 and CDR2 sequences are GTSNPN and SVGIG (reference sequence). The ends lost 0 bases at V and 6 bases at J; junction bases unmatched: 10. CDR3 coding DNA: TGTGCCTGGAGTGTATTCGGGTTCCAGGGGGATGGCTACACCTTC. Residues: CAWSVFGFQGDGYTF.

The chain is built from TRBV19 and TRBJ1-1; no clear D gene. This CDR3 contains 15 residues. Trimming left V 8 bases short and J 2 bases short, with 18 bases between. Germline CDR1 and CDR2: LNHDA and SQIVND (reference sequence). DNA for the CDR3: TGTGCCAGTCCTAAGTCCGACTCCATTAACACTGAAGCTTTCTTT. It is translated as CASPKSDSINTEAFF. The whole variable domain, filled in from reference TRBV19 and TRBJ1-1, reads DGGITQSPKYLFRKEGQNVTLSCEQNLNHDAMYWYRQDPGQGLRLIYYSQIVNDFQKGDIAEGYSVSREKKESFPLTVTSAQKNPTAFYLCASPKSDSINTEAFFGQGTRLTVV.

V usage is TRBV19 and J usage is TRBJ2-1; a weak D match, TRBD1 (6 bases). V was cut by 5 bases and J by 6 bases, with 11 bases left in between. The germline CDR1 and CDR2 sequences are LNHDA and SQIVND (reference sequence). There are 13 residues in the CDR3. The CDR3 DNA sequence: TGTGCCAGTAGTTGGGACATATCCAATGAGCAGTTCTTC. Protein: CASSWDISNEQFF.

The chain combines TRBV6-1 with TRBJ2-7, with D uncertain. The length of the CDR3 is 16 residues. Trimming removed 2 bases from V and 0 bases from J, with 14 bases in between. The germline V gene has CDR1 MNHNS and CDR2 SASEGT. The CDR3 here is CASSEFGELLSYEQYF. The CDR3 DNA follows: TGTGCCAGCAGTGAATTTGGAGAGCTCCTCTCCTACGAGCAGTACTTC.

V and J are TRBV27 and TRBJ2-5, with D unclear. V lost 1 base and J 2 bases, leaving 5 bases between the germline ends. Looked up from germline, CDR1 is MNHEY and CDR2 is SMNVEV (reference sequence). This CDR3 region has 13 residues. CDR3 nucleotides: TGTGCCAGCAGTTTATGGCGACAAGAGACCCAGTACTTC. Encoded protein: CASSLWRQETQYF.

A remark on this clone: The sample contains more than one DNA sequence encoding this CDR3. The rearrangement uses TRBV27 and TRBJ2-7, with D perhaps TRBD1 (5 bases). The CDR3 consists of 14 residues. The germline V gene encodes CDR1 MNHEY and CDR2 SMNVEV (reference sequence). The V end lost 3 bases, the J end lost 2 bases, and 11 bases lay between the germline ends. Here the CDR3 DNA reads TGTGCCAGCAGTTTCTCAGGGCCCACCTACGAGCAGTACTTC. Translated: CASSFSGPTYEQYF.

As regards this clone: This may come from a read error, since a much larger clone is one base off. J is TRBJ2-7 and V is TRBV7-3; D not certain. This CDR3 has 11 residues. Germline values: CDR1 SGHTA, CDR2 FQGTGA. Trimming removed 1 base at V and 4 bases at J, with 2 bases between. CDR3 DNA sequence: TGTGCCAGCAGCTTAAGGTACGAGCAGTACTTC. Translated, it gives CASSLRYEQYF.

This chain uses TRBV28 with TRBJ1-4; D remains ambiguous. This CDR3 has 14 amino acids. Germline V gives CDR1 MDHEN, CDR2 SYDVKM. Trimming shortened V by 3 bases and J by 4 bases, and 9 bases separated the two germline ends. In DNA form, the CDR3 reads TGTGCCAGCAGTTTCCCCGAAGATAATGAAAAACTGTTTTTT. Translating gives CASSFPEDNEKLFF.

The rearrangement links TRBV4-1 to TRBJ2-2, with D unclear. Germline V gene lookup returns CDR1 MGHRA and CDR2 YSYEKL. There are 12 residues in the CDR3. Between the trimmed V and J ends, which lost 4 bases and 6 bases, there was a span of 6 bases. As DNA, the CDR3 is TGCGCCAGCAGCCTCCAGTCCGGGGAGCTGTTTTTT. Translating gives CASSLQSGELFF.

In DNA form, the CDR3 reads TGTGCCAGCAGCCAAGTGGCCGCAGACTCTGGAAACACCATATATTTT. The encoded protein is CASSQVAADSGNTIYF. V and J are TRBV4-2 and TRBJ1-3, with D hard to call. The CDR3 sequence is 16 residues long. Germline V gives CDR1 LGHNA, CDR2 YNFKEQ. Trimming removed 1 base from V and 0 bases from J, with 10 bases in between.

This clone was detected only once. The chain carries TRBV9 and TRBJ1-2; D is ambiguous. Germline V lookup: CDR1 SGDLS, CDR2 YYNGEE. The V gene lost 0 bases and the J gene lost 5 bases, with 14 bases spanning the gap. This CDR3 comprises 15 residues. This chain's CDR3 is CASSVGGGTKYGYTF. The CDR3 nucleotides are TGTGCCAGCAGCGTAGGGGGTGGTACGAAATATGGCTACACCTTC. The variable domain in full, with the rest retrieved from reference TRBV9 and TRBJ1-2, is DSGVTQTPKHLITATGQRVTLRCSPRSGDLSVYWYQQSLDQGLQFLIQYYNGEERAKGNILERFSAQQFPDLHSELNLSSLELGDSALYFCASSVGGGTKYGYTFGSGTRLTVV.

On this clone itself: This specimen includes other DNA sequences encoding the same CDR3. This chain connects TRBV2 to TRBJ2-7; 9 bases line up with TRBD1. CDR1 and CDR2 (germline): SNHLY, FYNNEI. Germline trimming cut 5 bases from V and 3 bases from J; bases unmatched to any gene: 5. This CDR3 has 14 residues. The CDR3 region is CASSTPGQGYEQYF. CDR3 coding DNA: TGTGCCAGCAGTACTCCGGGACAGGGCTACGAGCAGTACTTC.

This clone occurred once. This rearrangement joins TRBV29-1 to TRBJ2-7; TRBD2 agrees at 7 bases. The CDR3 is made up of 12 amino acids. The V and J ends lost 2 bases and 3 bases, in that order; junction bases with no gene match: 1. Germline lookup yields CDR1 SQVTM and CDR2 ANQGSEA. Here the CDR3 DNA reads TGCAGCGTTGAACGGGGGGACTACGAGCAGTACTTC. It codes for CSVERGDYEQYF.

This chain connects TRBV9 to TRBJ1-2; the match to TRBD1 covers 7 bases. The CDR3 runs to 14 residues. With V trimmed by 4 bases and J by 8 bases, 11 bases remained unmatched. Per the germline V gene, CDR1 is SGDLS and CDR2 is YYNGEE. CDR3 nucleotide sequence: TGTGCCAGCAGCATACAAGGGGGCGCGAAAGGCTACACCTTC. This encodes CASSIQGGAKGYTF.

V gene TRBV11-3 combines with J gene TRBJ2-5, with TRBD2 identical over 9 bases. The DNA matches TRBJ2-7 better at its end, which makes the J call doubtful. The CDR3 totals 13 residues. CDR1 and CDR2 from the germline V gene are SGHNT and YENEEA. CDR3: CASSPGLAYEQYF. The CDR3 DNA is TGTGCCAGCAGCCCCGGACTAGCGTACGAGCAGTACTTC.

V is TRBV5-1 and J is TRBJ2-2; 7 nucleotides agree with TRBD2. CDR1 is SGHRS and CDR2 is YFSETQ in the germline V gene. CDR3 length equals 16 residues. V lost 4 bases and J lost 4; bases outside the gene matches: 10. The CDR3 DNA follows: TGCGCCAGCAGCCCGTCGGCGGGAGCTGGCACCGGGGAGCTGTTTTTT. It translates to CASSPSAGAGTGELFF.

V gene TRBV27 combines with J gene TRBJ2-3, with D possibly TRBD2 on 6 matching bases. Trimming cost V 8 bases and J 0 bases, with 12 bases left between them. The CDR3 runs to 14 residues. The germline CDR1 and CDR2 sequences are MNHEY and SMNVEV (reference sequence). This CDR3 is CASGGWGSTDTQYF. As DNA, the CDR3 is TGTGCCAGCGGGGGGTGGGGGAGCACAGATACGCAGTATTTT.

This sequence joins TRBV5-8 and TRBJ2-1; D uncertain. Germline V gene sequence: CDR1 SGHTS, CDR2 YDEGEE. V shed 3 bases and J shed 5 bases, with 12 bases lying between them. The CDR3 is 14 residues long. As DNA, the CDR3 is TGTGCCAGCAGCTACACAATTCTCAACAATGAGCAGTTCTTC. Translating it yields CASSYTILNNEQFF.

Only one count was recorded for this clone. J is TRBJ1-1 and V is TRBV19; the match to TRBD1 covers 7 bases. J was trimmed by 4 bases and V by 6 bases; bases with no gene match: 5. The CDR3 has 13 residues. Germline loops: CDR1 LNHDA, CDR2 SQIVND (reference sequence). The CDR3 nucleotides read TGTGCCAGTAGCGCCACAGGGGCCACTGAAGCTTTCTTT. It yields the protein CASSATGATEAFF.